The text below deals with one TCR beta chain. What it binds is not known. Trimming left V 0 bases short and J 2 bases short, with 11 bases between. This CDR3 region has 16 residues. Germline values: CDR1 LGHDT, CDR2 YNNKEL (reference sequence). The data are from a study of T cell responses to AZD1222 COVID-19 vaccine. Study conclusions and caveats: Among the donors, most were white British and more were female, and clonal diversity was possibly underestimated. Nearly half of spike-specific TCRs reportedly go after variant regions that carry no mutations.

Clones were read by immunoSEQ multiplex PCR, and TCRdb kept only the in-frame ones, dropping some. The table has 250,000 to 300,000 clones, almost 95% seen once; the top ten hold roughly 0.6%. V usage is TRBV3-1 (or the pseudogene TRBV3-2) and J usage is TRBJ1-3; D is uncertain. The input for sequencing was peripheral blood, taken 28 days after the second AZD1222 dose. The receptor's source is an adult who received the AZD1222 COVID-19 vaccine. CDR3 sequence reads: CASSQELRQAGNTIYF. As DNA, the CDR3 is TGTGCCAGCAGCCAAGAATTAAGGCAGGCTGGAAACACCATATATTTT.